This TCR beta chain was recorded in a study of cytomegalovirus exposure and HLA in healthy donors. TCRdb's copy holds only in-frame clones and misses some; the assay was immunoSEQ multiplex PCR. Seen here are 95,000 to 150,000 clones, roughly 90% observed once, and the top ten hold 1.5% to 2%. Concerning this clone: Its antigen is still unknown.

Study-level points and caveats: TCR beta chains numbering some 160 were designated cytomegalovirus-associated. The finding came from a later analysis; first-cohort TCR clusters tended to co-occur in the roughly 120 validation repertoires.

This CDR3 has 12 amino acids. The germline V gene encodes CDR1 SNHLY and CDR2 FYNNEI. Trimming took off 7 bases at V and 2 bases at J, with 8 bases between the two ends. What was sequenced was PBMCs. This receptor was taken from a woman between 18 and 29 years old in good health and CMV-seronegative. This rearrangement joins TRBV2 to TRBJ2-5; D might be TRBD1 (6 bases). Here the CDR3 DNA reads TGTGCCAGCACGACAGGACAAGAGACCCAGTACTTC. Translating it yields CASTTGQETQYF.